The clone carrying this TCR beta chain has just a few counts. The sample is drawn from a study of CD8+ T cells in alopecia areata. Once RNA had been extracted, it was reverse transcribed into cDNA to act as the sequencing template. The method was immunoSEQ multiplex PCR; TCRdb's version includes in-frame clones alone and lacks a portion of them. Of some 240,000 clones listed, 57% were seen once; the top ten hold approximately 0.44%. Germline values: CDR1 PRHDT, CDR2 FYEKMQ (reference sequence). This CDR3 is built from 14 residues. The V gene end was trimmed by 6 bases and the J gene end by 0 bases; junction bases not matched to a gene: 3.

Here the sequenced sample was CD4+ T cells sorted from blood, taken at week 0. This TCR was recovered from a human donor with alopecia areata. The chain links TRBV13 to TRBJ1-1; 8 bases line up with TRBD1. Here the CDR3 DNA reads TGTGCCAGCAGAAGACAGGGGATGAACACTGAAGCTTTCTTT. Translated, it gives CASRRQGMNTEAFF.